This TCR beta chain stems from a study of shared clonotypes between healthy human individuals. Points from the study as a whole: Across a handful of donors, naive CD4 shared approximately 4.5%, naive CD8 3% to 3.5%, memory CD4 more than 2%, memory CD8 about 0.4%.

The V and J ends lost 0 bases and 4 bases, in that order; junction bases with no gene match: 2. The CDR3 is made up of 15 amino acids. The germline gives CDR1 LNHNV, CDR2 YYDKDF (reference sequence). This clone came up a few times. The antigen is undetermined. Both CD45RO+ cells and CCR7-negative CD45RA+ TemRA cells were combined to make up CD8 memory. Replicate sorted-subset PCRs were loaded with around 200 ng DNA, roughly 33,000 T cell genomes. Authors' data handling: Filtering differed since immunoSEQ provided only junctions, with no quality scores. This table comes from immunoSEQ multiplex PCR, and its TCRdb copy is limited to in-frame clones, with some not included. V and J calls and clone size are given by that table; D and trimming were obtained from the DNA. The table has roughly 320,000 clones, around 87% seen once.

The receptor's source is a man younger than 35 in good health. The chain links TRBV15 to TRBJ2-1, with 8 bases matching TRBD2. The sample was memory CD8+ T cells sorted from blood. Subset reported: CD45RO+ cells pooled with CCR7-negative TemRA cells. The CDR3 nucleotides are TGTGCCACCAGCAGAGACTCGGGAGGGTACAATGAGCAGTTCTTC. Protein sequence: CATSRDSGGYNEQFF.